This T cell receptor (beta chain) stems from a study of blood T cell repertoires in COVID-19. About the study: Sites across the United States, Italy and Spain contributed samples from acute and convalescent COVID-19. T cells, B-cell-depleted T cells, or PBMCs provided the cDNA or gDNA that served as material.

The CDR3 is made up of 11 amino acids. Germline lookup yields CDR1 KGHSH and CDR2 LQKENI. Trimming removed 8 bases at V and 4 bases at J, with 6 bases between. Under the authors' procedure: Reference gene primer amplification in the assay estimated nucleated cell counts. Produced via immunoSEQ multiplex PCR; TCRdb's table is partial and in-frame only. The V and J calls and the clone size are those of that table, but D and trimming were determined from the DNA. The sample consists of 100,000 to 120,000 clones, 88% of them appearing once. The V call is TRBV18, the J call TRBJ1-3, with no clear D. Sequencing was carried out using peripheral blood. This sequence originates from a woman between 70 and 85 years old who had recovered from COVID-19. The CDR3 loop reads CASPPGNTIYF. The DNA of the CDR3 is TGTGCCAGCCCTCCCGGAAACACCATATATTTT.